A selection of T cell receptor beta chains follows, all from one sample in a study of blood T cell repertoires in COVID-19. Assay: immunoSEQ multiplex PCR; the TCRdb copy retains only in-frame clones and omits some. In the table there are hundreds of thousands of clones, about nine tenths of which are singletons. Material: peripheral blood. These receptors originate from a man between 60 and 75 years old who had recovered from COVID-19. The CDR3 runs from the conserved cysteine through the conserved F or W. D genes are given only for firm matches. Not every row has a clone size; where given, it reads once, few, many or a size class.

CDR3 length	J gene	D gene	clone size	V gene	CDR3 protein	CDR3 DNA
16	TRBJ1-5	TRBD1	once	TRBV7-2	CASSARDRGDNQPQHF	TGTGCCAGCAGCGCCCGGGACAGGGGTGACAATCAGCCCCAGCATTTT
16	TRBJ2-3	TRBD1	NA	TRBV5-1	CASSPGGTGGRDTQYF	TGCGCCAGCAGCCCCGGGGGGACAGGGGGCAGAGATACGCAGTATTTT
23	TRBJ2-3	TRBD1	NA	TRBV9	CASSVGGQGAKVWNLRSTDTQYF	TGTGCCAGCAGCGTAGGTGGGCAGGGGGCGAAAGTGTGGAACTTACGGTCTACAGATACGCAGTATTTT
16	TRBJ1-2	TRBD1	once	TRBV15	CATSSPGQAYPYGYTF	TGTGCCACCAGCAGCCCGGGACAGGCCTATCCCTATGGCTACACCTTC
15	TRBJ1-2	NA	NA	TRBV6-5	CASSYGGASNYGYTF	TGTGCCAGCAGTTACGGAGGGGCTTCTAACTATGGCTACACCTTC
14	TRBJ2-5	TRBD2	NA	TRBV6-5	CASKPSGGGETQYF	TGTGCCAGCAAGCCTAGCGGGGGGGGAGAGACCCAGTACTTC
13	TRBJ2-7	TRBD2	NA	TRBV19	CASSQGLAYEQYF	TGTGCCAGTAGTCAGGGACTAGCATACGAGCAGTACTTC
16	TRBJ2-1	NA	few	TRBV6-2/TRBV6-3	CASSPSERRPANEQFF	TGTGCCAGCAGCCCCTCGGAGCGGCGCCCGGCCAATGAGCAGTTCTTC
18	TRBJ2-7	TRBD2	once	TRBV6-4	CASSDSGTSTACSYEQYF	TGTGCCAGCAGTGATTCCGGGACTAGCACTGCATGCTCCTACGAGCAGTACTTC
17	TRBJ2-7	TRBD2	once	TRBV5-1	CASSLASVAGGFYEQYF	TGCGCCAGCAGCCTTGCCTCGGTGGCGGGGGGCTTCTACGAGCAGTACTTC
15	TRBJ2-7	TRBD2	NA	TRBV2	CASSSSGTASYEQYF	TGTGCCAGCAGTTCTAGCGGGACAGCCTCCTACGAGCAGTACTTC
14	TRBJ2-1	NA	NA	TRBV19	CASSTQGGDNEQFF	TGTGCCAGTAGTACTCAAGGAGGGGACAATGAGCAGTTCTTC
16	TRBJ1-6	TRBD1	NA	TRBV6-6	CASSRQGGSYNSPLHF	TGTGCCAGCAGCAGACAGGGTGGGTCCTATAATTCACCCCTCCACTTT
15	TRBJ2-3	NA	NA	TRBV5-5	CASSFRQASTDTQYF	TGTGCCAGCAGCTTTCGACAGGCTAGCACAGATACGCAGTATTTT
12	TRBJ2-7	TRBD2	NA	TRBV30	CAWTSGTYEQYF	TGTGCCTGGACTAGCGGGACCTACGAGCAGTACTTC
14	TRBJ2-3	NA	NA	TRBV7-9	CASSFSSGTDTQYF	TGTGCCAGCAGCTTCTCCTCGGGCACAGATACGCAGTATTTT